This T cell receptor beta chain is drawn from a study of blood T cell repertoires in COVID-19. Sequencing used immunoSEQ multiplex PCR; TCRdb keeps in-frame clones, though not all of them. The profile shows hundreds of thousands of clones, around 86% of them singletons. CDR3 size: 15 residues. Germline CDR1 and CDR2: SGHTA and FQGTGA. V was clipped by 2 bases and J by 3 bases, with 13 bases between them. Sequencing input: peripheral blood. This receptor was obtained from a man aged 55-75 years with acute or convalescent COVID-19. This chain links TRBV7-3 with TRBJ2-5; D call uncertain. CDR3 region: CASSLSPQPEETQYF. The CDR3 nucleotides read TGTGCCAGCAGCTTATCGCCCCAACCGGAAGAGACCCAGTACTTC.